These 8 T cell receptor beta chains originate from one sample sequenced in a study of blood T cell repertoires in COVID-19. Method: immunoSEQ multiplex PCR; TCRdb's copy keeps in-frame clones and lacks some. Here the sample spans 120,000 or so clones, approximately 71% being singletons. Sequencing was performed on peripheral blood. These receptor sequences come from a woman aged 70-85 years with acute or convalescent COVID-19.

The rearrangement joins TRBV4-2 to TRBJ2-7; 7 nucleotides agree with TRBD1. CDR1 and CDR2 from the germline V gene are LGHNA and YNFKEQ. The CDR3 consists of 13 residues. V trimming: 1 base; J trimming: 7 bases; junction bases outside the gene matches: 4. The CDR3 coding sequence is TGTGCCAGCAGCCAAGGTCCGGGACAGGAGCAGTACTTC. Translated, it gives CASSQGPGQEQYF.

This clone was detected a few times. The CDR3 bases are TGTGCCATCAGAGGGGAGGACAGGGCAAAGGGAAACACTGAAGCTTTCTTT. Its protein is CAIRGEDRAKGNTEAFF. V gene TRBV10-3 combines with J gene TRBJ1-1; 8 bases agree with TRBD1. The CDR3 length is 17 residues. J gave up 2 bases and V 6 bases, and 14 bases lay outside the gene matches. Germline V gene data show CDR1 as ENHRY and CDR2 as SYGVKD.

This clone appeared a single time. The V call is TRBV5-1, the J call TRBJ2-3; perhaps TRBD2 as D (6 bases). The V and J ends lost 2 bases and 5 bases respectively, with 9 bases between them. This CDR3 comprises 13 residues. Germline V gives CDR1 SGHRS, CDR2 YFSETQ. The CDR3 loop is CASSFEGGDTQYF. CDR3 sequence (DNA): TGCGCCAGCAGCTTCGAGGGAGGAGATACGCAGTATTTT.

The J gene is TRBJ1-5, the V gene TRBV6-4, with TRBD1 matching over 9 bases. V gave up 6 bases and J gave up 5 bases; unmatched junction bases: 17. Germline V CDR1 and CDR2: MRHNA, SNTAGT. CDR3 length: 18 amino acids. The CDR3 bases are TGTGCCAGCAGCGCCACTATTCGGGACAGGGTTCGACATCAGCCCCAGCATTTT. Translating it yields CASSATIRDRVRHQPQHF.

The chain combines TRBV4-2 with TRBJ2-3; D is unclear. The V and J ends lost 0 bases and 2 bases respectively, with 9 bases between them. The CDR3 spans 15 residues. Germline lookup yields CDR1 LGHNA and CDR2 YNFKEQ. The CDR3 DNA reads as TGTGCCAGCAGCCAAGATCGGGTCACCACAGATACGCAGTATTTT. Protein: CASSQDRVTTDTQYF.

The chain employs TRBV19 and TRBJ2-3; no definite D call. Germline V gene lookup returns CDR1 LNHDA and CDR2 SQIVND (reference sequence). The CDR3 runs to 12 residues. V dropped 4 bases and J dropped 6 bases, with 8 bases sitting between them. CDR3 nucleotides: TGTGCCAGTAGTAAACGGGTGGATACGCAGTATTTT. It specifies CASSKRVDTQYF.

The chain carries TRBV5-1 and TRBJ2-5; TRBD1 aligns across 8 bases. The CDR3 sequence is 14 residues long. Germline loops: CDR1 SGHRS, CDR2 YFSETQ. The V segment lost 2 bases and the J segment 1 base; nucleotides outside the gene matches: 1. CDR3 sequence reads: CASSFDRGQETQYF. CDR3 sequence (DNA): TGCGCCAGCAGCTTCGACAGGGGCCAAGAGACCCAGTACTTC. The full variable domain, in which reference TRBV5-1 and TRBJ2-5 provide the parts outside the CDR3, is KAGVTQTPRYLIKTRGQQVTLSCSPISGHRSVSWYQQTPGQGLQFLFEYFSETQRNKGNFPGRFSGRQFSNSRSEMNVSTLELGDSALYLCASSFDRGQETQYFGPGTRLLVL.

The chain is built from TRBV7-2 and TRBJ1-6, with D unclear. Trimming stripped 4 bases from V and 10 bases from J, with 8 bases between. The CDR3 has 12 amino acids. Germline V lookup: CDR1 SGHTA, CDR2 FQGNSA. The CDR3 is CASSSGRSPLHF. For the CDR3, the DNA is TGTGCCAGCAGCTCAGGAAGATCACCCCTCCACTTT.